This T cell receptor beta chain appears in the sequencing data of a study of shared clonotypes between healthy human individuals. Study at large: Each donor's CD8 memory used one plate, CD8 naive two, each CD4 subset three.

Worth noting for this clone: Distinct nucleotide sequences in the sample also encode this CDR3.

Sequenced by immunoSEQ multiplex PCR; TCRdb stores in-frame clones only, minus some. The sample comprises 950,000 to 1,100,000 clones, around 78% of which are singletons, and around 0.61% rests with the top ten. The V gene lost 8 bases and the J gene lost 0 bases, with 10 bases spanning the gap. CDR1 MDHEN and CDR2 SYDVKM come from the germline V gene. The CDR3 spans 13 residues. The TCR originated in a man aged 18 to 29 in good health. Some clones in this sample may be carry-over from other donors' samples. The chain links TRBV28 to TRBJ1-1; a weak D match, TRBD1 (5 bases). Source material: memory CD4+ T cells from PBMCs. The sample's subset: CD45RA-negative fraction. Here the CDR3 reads CASGARLNTEAFF. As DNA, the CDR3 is TGTGCCAGCGGGGCGAGGTTGAACACTGAAGCTTTCTTT.